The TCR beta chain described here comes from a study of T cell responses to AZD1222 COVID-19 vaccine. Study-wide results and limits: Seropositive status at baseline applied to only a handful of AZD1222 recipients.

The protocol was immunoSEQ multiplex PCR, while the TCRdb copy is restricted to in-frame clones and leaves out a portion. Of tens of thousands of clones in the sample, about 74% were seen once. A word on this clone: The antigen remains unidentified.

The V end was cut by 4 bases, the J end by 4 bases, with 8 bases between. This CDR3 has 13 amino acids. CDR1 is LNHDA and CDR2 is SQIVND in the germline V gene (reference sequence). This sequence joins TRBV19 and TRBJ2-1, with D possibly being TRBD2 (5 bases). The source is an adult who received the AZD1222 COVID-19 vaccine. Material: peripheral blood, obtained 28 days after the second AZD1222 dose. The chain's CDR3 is CASSRTVYNEQFF. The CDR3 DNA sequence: TGTGCCAGTAGTAGGACTGTTTACAATGAGCAGTTCTTC.